These 11 T cell receptor beta chains share one sample of origin, sequenced in a study of shared clonotypes between healthy human individuals. The method was immunoSEQ multiplex PCR; TCRdb's version includes in-frame clones alone and lacks a portion of them. The data hold about 2.4 million clones, with 90% to 95% observed a single time. The sequencing sample was made of naive CD4+ T cells sorted from blood. Subset meaning: CD45RA+ positively selected. The receptors originated from a man between 18 and 35 years old in good health.

The rearrangement joins TRBV5-1 to TRBJ1-2; 10 bases map to TRBD1. CDR1 SGHRS and CDR2 YFSETQ come from the germline V gene. The CDR3 runs 14 residues. The V segment lost 4 bases and the J segment 4 bases; nucleotides outside the gene matches: 4. In DNA, the CDR3 is TGCGCCAGCAGCGAACGACAGGGGGCCTATGGCTACACCTTC. This translates into CASSERQGAYGYTF.

V is TRBV2 and J is TRBJ1-6, with a tentative D call TRBD1 (6 bases). The ends were cut back, 9 bases at V and 7 bases at J, with 7 bases in the middle. Germline V gene sequence: CDR1 SNHLY, CDR2 FYNNEI. The CDR3 has 11 residues. The CDR3 DNA sequence: TGTGCCAGAGGGGGGAATTCACCCCTCCACTTT. This translates into CARGGNSPLHF.

A single count supports this clone. The J gene is TRBJ2-1, the V gene TRBV10-3, with 9 bases aligning to TRBD2. This CDR3 comprises 18 residues. V shed 2 bases and J 0 bases; nucleotides not matched to a gene: 8. Per germline, CDR1 ENHRY and CDR2 SYGVKD. For the CDR3, the DNA is TGTGCCATCAGTGAGGGTAGGACTAGCGCGAGCTCCTACAATGAGCAGTTCTTC. It codes for CAISEGRTSASSYNEQFF.

V and J are TRBV7-2 and TRBJ2-2; 7 bases agree with TRBD1. V trimming: 4 bases; J trimming: 7 bases; junction bases outside the gene matches: 12. Germline values: CDR1 SGHTA, CDR2 FQGNSA. The CDR3 runs to 16 residues. CDR3 sequence reads: CASSSPSTGLGGELFF. The CDR3 DNA reads as TGTGCCAGCAGCTCCCCATCGACAGGGTTGGGCGGGGAGCTGTTTTTT.

V gene TRBV4-2 combines with J gene TRBJ2-1, with 12 bases fitting TRBD2. The CDR3 totals 16 residues. Trimming removed 4 bases from V and 10 bases from J; junction bases left unmatched: 11. Germline-derived CDR1 and CDR2 are LGHNA and YNFKEQ. CDR3 nucleotides: TGTGCCAGCAGCCCCCCCGGCGCTAGCGGGGGGGAGGAGCAGTTCTTC. Translated: CASSPPGASGGEEQFF.

This sequence joins TRBV5-4 and TRBJ2-5; maybe TRBD1 (6 bases). Germline V gives CDR1 SGHNT, CDR2 YYREEE (reference sequence). The V end lost 4 bases, the J end lost 7 bases, and 14 bases lay between the germline ends. CDR3 size: 13 residues. The CDR3 loop is CASSADPQGTQYF. DNA of the CDR3: TGTGCCAGCAGCGCCGACCCACAGGGGACCCAGTACTTC.

The rearrangement uses TRBV10-3 and TRBJ1-1; 8 bases map to TRBD1. Germline lookup yields CDR1 ENHRY and CDR2 SYGVKD. The V segment lost 6 bases and the J segment 8 bases; nucleotides outside the gene matches: 5. The CDR3 length is 12 residues. CDR3: CAIRGTGDEAFF. The DNA for the CDR3 is TGTGCCATCAGAGGGACAGGCGACGAAGCTTTCTTT.

With regard to this clone: At the DNA level, this CDR3 is encoded by other sequences in the same sample as well. The chain couples TRBV4-1 to TRBJ1-5, with D unclear. The CDR3 runs 16 residues. Trimming removed 3 bases at V and 0 bases at J, with 12 bases between. Per the germline V gene, CDR1 is MGHRA and CDR2 is YSYEKL. The CDR3 DNA sequence: TGCGCCAGCAGCCAGGATACAGATTATAGCAATCAGCCCCAGCATTTT. Translating gives CASSQDTDYSNQPQHF.

The genes are TRBV6-1 and TRBJ1-4; perhaps TRBD1 as D (6 bases). CDR3 length equals 15 residues. Deletions cut 5 bases from V and 0 bases from J, with 10 bases between. Germline assignment: CDR1 MNHNS and CDR2 SASEGT. The CDR3 loop is CASSRRTATNEKLFF. CDR3 in DNA: TGTGCCAGCAGTAGACGGACAGCAACTAATGAAAAACTGTTTTTT.

The V gene is TRBV2, the J gene TRBJ1-1, with a possible D match to TRBD1 (5 bases). The CDR3 is made up of 14 amino acids. V dropped 8 bases and J dropped 7 bases, with 20 bases sitting between them. Germline-derived CDR1 and CDR2 are SNHLY and FYNNEI. DNA of the CDR3: TGTGCCAGCGTCCCAACGCAGGCGAGGGGTGAAGCTTTCTTT. Translating it yields CASVPTQARGEAFF.

CDR3 sequence: CASSLSPGPLAEQYF. CDR3 sequence (DNA): TGTGCCAGCAGCTTATCGCCTGGGCCTTTGGCGGAGCAGTACTTC. The rearrangement joins TRBV7-9 to TRBJ2-7; D remains unclear. V lost 2 bases, J lost 7 bases, and 18 bases lay in between. This CDR3 is built from 15 residues. Germline assignment: CDR1 SEHNR and CDR2 FQNEAQ (reference sequence).